This T cell receptor (beta chain) was documented in a study of blood T cell repertoires in COVID-19. Study summary: From T cells, B-cell-depleted T cells, or PBMCs came the material, which was cDNA or gDNA.

Per the authors' pipeline: For nucleated cells, counts were estimated from reference gene primer amplification. Repertoires were generated with immunoSEQ multiplex PCR, while TCRdb's copy carries only in-frame clones and drops some. The V and J calls and clone size come from that table; D and trimming were worked out from the DNA. The profile shows 360,000 or so clones, 88% of them singletons. V was pared by 6 bases and J by 0 bases, with 12 bases between. This CDR3 is built from 15 residues. The germline gives CDR1 SSHAT, CDR2 FNYEAQ (reference sequence). Participant ages covered about 18 to 89 years across some 25 US areas. A COVID-19 case had been met by exposed participants during the 2 weeks before study entry.

What was sequenced was PBMCs or T cells enriched from blood (not recorded which). The chain couples TRBV7-7 to TRBJ2-1; tentative D call: TRBD2 (5 bases). The origin of this receptor is a woman in her 30s who had been exposed to COVID-19. CDR3 nucleotides: TGTGCCAGCAGTTATAGCGCGAGCTCCTACAATGAGCAGTTCTTC. This encodes CASSYSASSYNEQFF.